Below are 17 T cell receptor beta chains sequenced from a single sample in a study of T cells after yellow fever vaccination. TCRdb redid the calling of the 5' RACE reads with MiXCR, one entry per CDR3 protein. Found here are 150,000 to 200,000 distinct CDR3 sequences, 9.5% to 12% of them singletons; the top ten hold 35% to 40%. The sample was CD8+ T cells sorted from PBMCs, taken 15 days after the yellow fever booster vaccination. All receptors derive from a man aged 18 to 29 who received the YFV17D yellow fever vaccine.

The chain employs TRBV7-8 and TRBJ2-1; 13 nucleotides match TRBD2. From germline, CDR1 is SGHVS and CDR2 FQNEAQ. CDR3 size: 16 residues. V lost 5 bases and J lost 5; bases outside the gene matches: 6. CDR3 nucleotides: TGTGCCAGCAGCCCACCCACTAGCGGGGGGGACAATGAGCAGTTCTTC. Protein sequence: CASSPPTSGGDNEQFF. The full variable domain, rest sourced from reference TRBV7-8 and TRBJ2-1, is GAGVSQSPRYKVAKRGQDVALRCDPISGHVSLFWYQQALGQGPEFLTYFQNEAQLDKSGLPSDRFFAERPEGSVSTLKIQRTQQEDSAVYLCASSPPTSGGDNEQFFGPGTRLTVL.

The chain combines TRBV27 with TRBJ2-1; no reliable D call. This CDR3 has 14 amino acids. Germline CDR1 is MNHEY and CDR2 is SMNVEV (reference sequence). The V and J ends lost 2 bases and 4 bases respectively, with 9 bases between them. CDR3 amino acids: CASSLQGPYNEQFF. In DNA, the CDR3 is TGTGCCAGCAGTTTACAAGGTCCTTACAATGAGCAGTTCTTC.

This clonotype was counted a few times. The chain is built from TRBV11-2 and TRBJ2-1; D is perhaps TRBD1 or TRBD2 (5 bases each). Germline V CDR1 and CDR2: SGHAT, FQNNGV. The V and J ends lost 2 bases and 5 bases respectively, with 10 bases between them. The CDR3 totals 14 residues. CDR3 protein: CASSLSGLHNEQFF. The CDR3 nucleotides are TGTGCCAGCAGCTTATCGGGGCTCCACAATGAGCAGTTCTTC.

This clonotype has a handful of counts. V and J are TRBV29-1 and TRBJ2-1; no clear D. Per germline, CDR1 SQVTM and CDR2 ANQGSEA. CDR3 size: 12 residues. V was pared by 0 bases and J by 5 bases, with 5 bases between. The CDR3 here is CSVEDADNEQFF. In nucleotides, the CDR3 is TGCAGCGTTGAAGATGCGGACAATGAGCAGTTCTTC.

There are a few counts of this clonotype. J is TRBJ2-1 and V is TRBV4-1; tentative D call: TRBD2 (6 bases). Germline values: CDR1 MGHRA, CDR2 YSYEKL. The CDR3 is 15 residues long. Trimming removed 1 base from V and 9 bases from J, with 16 bases in between. The chain's CDR3 is CASSQATMGGGEQFF. CDR3 DNA sequence: TGCGCCAGCAGCCAAGCAACGATGGGAGGTGGTGAGCAGTTCTTC.

CDR3 sequence reads: CASSSVGWVTGQPQHF. The CDR3 nucleotides are TGTGCCAGCTCATCCGTCGGGTGGGTGACAGGTCAGCCCCAGCATTTT. The chain employs TRBV18 and TRBJ1-5, with D tentatively TRBD1 (6 bases). V was pared by 5 bases and J by 6 bases, with 20 bases between. The germline CDR1 and CDR2 sequences are KGHSH and LQKENI. This CDR3 contains 16 residues.

This clonotype was detected a few times. The CDR3 region is CASSQGVQGDNQPQHF. CDR3 nucleotides: TGCGCCAGCAGCCAAGGGGTGCAGGGCGACAATCAGCCCCAGCATTTT. This sequence joins TRBV4-3 and TRBJ1-5; a possible D gene is TRBD1 (5 bases). Germline lookup yields CDR1 LGHNA and CDR2 YSLEER. V lost 1 base to trimming and J lost 3 bases, with 13 bases between them. This CDR3 is built from 16 residues.

This clonotype was picked up a small number of times. This chain uses TRBV12-3 or TRBV12-4 with TRBJ1-1, with a possible D match to TRBD1 (5 bases). With 7 bases removed from V and 11 bases from J, the gap between germline ends came to 17 bases. This CDR3 is built from 12 residues. The CDR3 reads CASNTGAPRAFF. The CDR3 coding sequence is TGTGCCAGCAATACCGGGGCCCCAAGGGCTTTCTTT.

V gene TRBV10-3 combines with J gene TRBJ1-5, with 7 bases that match TRBD1. The CDR3 is 16 amino acids. The germline V gene encodes CDR1 ENHRY and CDR2 SYGVKD. Trimming took 0 bases from V and 5 from J; bases not matched to a gene: 7. CDR3 coding DNA: TGTGCCATCAGTGAGTCCAGGCAGGGGGGGGATCAGCCCCAGCATTTT. It yields the protein CAISESRQGGDQPQHF.

This clonotype was counted a few times. The genes are TRBV4-3 and TRBJ2-7; D may correspond to TRBD1 or TRBD2 (5 bases each). In germline, CDR1 is LGHNA, CDR2 YSLEER. V lost 5 bases, J lost 0 bases, and 17 bases lay in between. The CDR3 runs to 16 residues. CDR3 bases: TGCGCCAGCAGCAACGAGATGGGGACCAGCTCCTACGAGCAGTACTTC. This sequence encodes CASSNEMGTSSYEQYF.

The rearrangement joins TRBV12-3 or TRBV12-4 to TRBJ2-3; 11 bases are shared with TRBD2. With 6 bases clipped from V and 3 bases from J, the junction kept 5 bases outside the gene matches. The CDR3 has 15 residues. CDR3 in amino acids: CASRKRLAGTDTQYF. The CDR3 DNA reads TGTGCCAGCAGGAAAAGACTAGCGGGGACAGATACGCAGTATTTT.

This sequence joins TRBV7-2 and TRBJ2-6, with 10 bases identical to TRBD1. V gave up 4 bases and J gave up 0 bases; unmatched junction bases: 12. The CDR3 is 20 residues long. CDR1 SGHTA and CDR2 FQGNSA come from the germline V gene. CDR3 sequence (DNA): TGTGCCAGCAGCTGGGGACCCCGGGACAGGGGTAACTCTGGGGCCAACGTCCTGACTTTC. This sequence encodes CASSWGPRDRGNSGANVLTF.

In this sample, this clonotype turned up a few times. The chain has TRBV6-1 and TRBJ2-3, with 8 nucleotides matching TRBD2. The CDR3 runs 15 residues. Germline V CDR1 and CDR2: MNHNS, SASEGT. V lost 0 bases and J lost 1; bases outside the gene matches: 0. For the CDR3, the DNA is TGTGCCAGCAGTGAAGCGCGGGGGGGCACAGATACGCAGTATTTT. It specifies CASSEARGGTDTQYF.

The rearrangement links TRBV15 to TRBJ2-1, with 8 positions matching TRBD2. The CDR3 contains 15 residues. Losses at the gene ends were 2 bases for V and 9 bases for J; bases not matched to a gene: 9. In germline, CDR1 is LNHNV, CDR2 YYDKDF (reference sequence). CDR3: CATSRRGGRTTEQFF. The CDR3 DNA reads as TGTGCCACCAGCAGACGCGGGGGGCGGACCACTGAGCAGTTCTTC.

The genes are TRBV5-4 and TRBJ1-5; TRBD1 might be the D (5 bases). Per germline, CDR1 SGHNT and CDR2 YYREEE (reference sequence). The CDR3 has 15 amino acids. Trimming cost V 4 bases and J 4 bases, with 15 bases left between them. Here the CDR3 reads CASSLWGMGNQPQHF. CDR3 coding DNA: TGTGCCAGCAGCCTCTGGGGCATGGGGAATCAGCCCCAGCATTTT.

This clonotype was seen ten or more times. This chain joins TRBV27 and TRBJ2-7, with 7 bases lining up with TRBD2. This CDR3 comprises 14 residues. Germline V gene data show CDR1 as MNHEY and CDR2 as SMNVEV (reference sequence). Trimming removed 4 bases from V and 4 bases from J; junction bases left unmatched: 7. For the CDR3, the DNA is TGTGCCAGCAGTTCCTATCGACTAGCTTACGAGCAGTACTTC. This translates into CASSSYRLAYEQYF.

The chain joins TRBV6-2 or TRBV6-3 to TRBJ1-1; D remains ambiguous. CDR3 length: 15 amino acids. Trimming took 8 bases from V and 0 from J, leaving 16 bases between them. Germline V gene lookup returns CDR1 MNHEY and CDR2 SVGEGT. CDR3 in amino acids: CASWISANLNTEAFF. The CDR3 nucleotides are TGTGCCAGCTGGATATCGGCAAATTTGAACACTGAAGCTTTCTTT.